These 21 T cell receptor beta chains came from one sample sequenced in a study of identifying expanded T cells in peripheral blood (dated by TCRdb to between 2018 and 2021). The library relied on the immunoSEQ multiplex PCR assay. This is the immuneACCESS table as TCRdb keeps it, with only in-frame sequences that have V and J called. A part of the clones is gone; compared with another copy, unresolved V genes explain less than half, and the rest is unexplained. The sample table contains roughly 56,000 clones; only one count was recorded for over 80% of them. Approximately 15% of the sample lies in the top ten. Sequenced: blood. All receptors derive from a person aged 18 to 70 in good health.

V and J are TRBV7-2 and TRBJ2-5; no clear D gene. Germline CDR1 and CDR2: SGHTA and FQGNSA. The V gene lost 2 bases and the J gene lost 5 bases, with 6 bases spanning the gap. The CDR3 sequence is 12 residues long. The CDR3 sequence: CASSLYRETQYF. The CDR3 region has the DNA TGTGCCAGCAGCTTATATAGGGAGACCCAGTACTTC.

V and J are TRBV30 and TRBJ2-2; D may match TRBD1 or TRBD2 (5 bases each). This CDR3 has 16 residues. The V end lost 3 bases, the J end lost 4 bases, and 18 bases lay between the germline ends. Germline-derived CDR1 and CDR2 are GTSNPN and SVGIG (reference sequence). CDR3 amino acids: CAWSPPGLVTTGELFF. In DNA, the CDR3 is TGTGCCTGGAGCCCCCCGGGGCTAGTGACCACCGGGGAGCTGTTTTTT.

The table lists this clone with a few counts. The CDR3 DNA sequence: TGTGCCAGCAGCTTCGGAAGGGGAACTGAAGCTTTCTTT. It yields the protein CASSFGRGTEAFF. The chain has TRBV7-2 and TRBJ1-1, with D perhaps TRBD1 (5 bases). This CDR3 is built from 13 residues. Germline V gene lookup returns CDR1 SGHTA and CDR2 FQGNSA. Trimming left V 3 bases short and J 5 bases short, with 10 bases between.

This chain links TRBV14 with TRBJ2-3, with D perhaps TRBD2 (6 bases). V was trimmed by 4 bases and J by 2 bases, leaving 13 bases between them. This CDR3 has 15 residues. Germline assignment: CDR1 SGHDN and CDR2 FVKESK. The CDR3 reads CASSPAGLSTDTQYF. The CDR3 bases are TGTGCCAGCAGCCCAGCGGGCTTATCCACAGATACGCAGTATTTT.

V usage is TRBV14 and J usage is TRBJ2-3; 10 bases are a match to TRBD2. CDR1 and CDR2 (germline): SGHDN, FVKESK. This CDR3 has 17 residues. V lost 4 bases, J lost 0 bases, and 7 bases stayed unmatched. The CDR3 DNA is TGTGCCAGCAGCCTCCCCACGACTAGCGGGAGCACAGATACGCAGTATTTT. Protein product: CASSLPTTSGSTDTQYF.

This rearrangement joins TRBV7-8 to TRBJ2-2; possible D gene TRBD2, 5 bases. This CDR3 is built from 15 residues. Between the trimmed V and J ends, which lost 0 bases and 10 bases, there was a span of 15 bases. Germline values: CDR1 SGHVS, CDR2 FQNEAQ. The CDR3 DNA is TGTGCCAGCAGCTTAGCGGTCGGGGTGATCGAGGAGCTGTTTTTT. It specifies CASSLAVGVIEELFF.

The J gene is TRBJ1-5, the V gene TRBV5-8, with 10 bases aligning to TRBD1. The CDR3 extends over 15 amino acids. J was trimmed by 0 bases and V by 4 bases; bases with no gene match: 1. CDR1 and CDR2 from the germline V gene are SGHTS and YDEGEE. CDR3: CASSRTGGSNQPQHF. The CDR3 coding sequence is TGTGCCAGCAGCAGGACAGGGGGTAGCAATCAGCCCCAGCATTTT.

This clone occurred once. CDR3: CASSLAGIVEQYF. Written as DNA, the CDR3 is TGTGCCAGCAGCTTGGCAGGGATAGTGGAGCAGTACTTC. The genes are TRBV5-6 and TRBJ2-7; tentatively, D is TRBD1 (5 bases). V lost 0 bases to trimming and J lost 7 bases, with 11 bases between them. The CDR3 has 13 amino acids. Germline V gene lookup returns CDR1 SGHDT and CDR2 YYEEEE. Full variable domain (remainder filled in from reference TRBV5-6 and TRBJ2-7): DAGVTQSPTHLIKTRGQQVTLRCSPKSGHDTVSWYQQALGQGPQFIFQYYEEEERQRGNFPDRFSGHQFPNYSSELNVNALLLGDSALYLCASSLAGIVEQYFGPGTRLTVT.

The J gene is TRBJ1-3, the V gene TRBV6-1; D uncertain. CDR3 length: 13 amino acids. Per germline, CDR1 MNHNS and CDR2 SASEGT. V was trimmed by 3 bases and J by 10 bases, leaving 13 bases between them. In DNA, the CDR3 is TGTGCCAGCAGTGATTCGAATCCGCCGACCATATATTTT. It translates to CASSDSNPPTIYF.

The J gene is TRBJ1-2, the V gene TRBV14, with D hard to call. CDR1 is SGHDN and CDR2 is FVKESK in the germline V gene. The length of the CDR3 is 13 residues. V was pared by 0 bases and J by 7 bases, with 9 bases between. CDR3 bases: TGTGCCAGCAGCCAAGATCTAACGGGTGGCTACACCTTC. Amino acids: CASSQDLTGGYTF.

This chain links TRBV9 with TRBJ2-3; D tentatively fits TRBD1 or TRBD2 (5 bases each). From germline, CDR1 is SGDLS and CDR2 YYNGEE. CDR3 length: 17 amino acids. V was shortened by 0 bases and J by 2 bases, with 16 bases between the two germline ends. The CDR3 DNA follows: TGTGCCAGCAGCGTAGGAGGGGCAGGCCTTCCCACAGATACGCAGTATTTT. Translating it yields CASSVGGAGLPTDTQYF. The full variable domain, rest sourced from reference TRBV9 and TRBJ2-3, is DSGVTQTPKHLITATGQRVTLRCSPRSGDLSVYWYQQSLDQGLQFLIQYYNGEERAKGNILERFSAQQFPDLHSELNLSSLELGDSALYFCASSVGGAGLPTDTQYFGPGTRLTVL.

On this clone itself: This sample also contains other DNA sequences that code for the same CDR3. CDR3 loop: CASSLGRTSGSTDTQYF. CDR3 DNA: TGTGCCAGCAGCTTAGGGAGGACTAGCGGGAGCACAGATACGCAGTATTTT. The chain uses TRBV7-8 and TRBJ2-3, with TRBD2 identical over 11 bases. The CDR3 has 17 residues. Germline CDR1 reads SGHVS; CDR2 reads FQNEAQ. The junction had 3 bases not matched to a gene; V was cut back by 1 base and J by 0 bases. Together with reference TRBV7-8 and TRBJ2-3, the CDR3 gives the full variable domain: GAGVSQSPRYKVAKRGQDVALRCDPISGHVSLFWYQQALGQGPEFLTYFQNEAQLDKSGLPSDRFFAERPEGSVSTLKIQRTQQEDSAVYLCASSLGRTSGSTDTQYFGPGTRLTVL.

This chain uses TRBV6-6 with TRBJ2-1, with D unresolved. Germline loops: CDR1 MNHNY, CDR2 SVGAGI (reference sequence). The CDR3 extends over 10 amino acids. Trimming cost V 10 bases and J 9 bases, with 10 bases left between them. The CDR3: CATWWGEQFF. The CDR3 nucleotides are TGTGCCACCTGGTGGGGTGAGCAGTTCTTC.

The chain has TRBV2 and TRBJ1-6; no clear D gene. The germline V and J ends were trimmed by 4 bases and 0 bases, with 4 bases remaining between them. This CDR3 comprises 14 residues. The germline V gene has CDR1 SNHLY and CDR2 FYNNEI. In DNA, the CDR3 is TGTGCCAGCAGTGCCAGCTCCTATAATTCACCCCTCCACTTT. This encodes CASSASSYNSPLHF.

J is TRBJ1-1 and V is TRBV12-5, with 8 nucleotides matching TRBD1. J gave up 5 bases and V 4 bases, and 6 bases lay outside the gene matches. Germline CDR1 LGHNT, CDR2 FRNRAP. The CDR3 runs to 14 residues. The CDR3 DNA reads TGTGCTAGTGGTTACGTCAGGGGGCGGACTGAAGCTTTCTTT. Translation gives CASGYVRGRTEAFF.

Turning to this clone: This sample includes further DNA sequences coding for the same CDR3. The chain combines TRBV7-9 with TRBJ1-1; 10 nucleotides match TRBD1. The germline gives CDR1 SEHNR, CDR2 FQNEAQ (reference sequence). The CDR3 sequence is 15 residues long. The J segment lost 5 bases and the V segment lost 1 base, leaving 4 bases of the junction unmatched. CDR3 nucleotide sequence: TGTGCCAGCAGCTTAGGCGGGACAGGGGAAACTGAAGCTTTCTTT. Encoded protein: CASSLGGTGETEAFF.

The chain combines TRBV4-1 with TRBJ1-2; tentatively, D is TRBD1 (5 bases). The CDR3 sequence is 17 residues long. CDR1 is MGHRA and CDR2 is YSYEKL in the germline V gene. V was trimmed by 0 bases and J by 11 bases, leaving 25 bases between them. The CDR3 coding sequence is TGCGCCAGCAGCCAAGATCCCTCTAAACAGGTGGCAAAGGGGTACACCTTC. Its translation is CASSQDPSKQVAKGYTF.

The chain joins TRBV15 to TRBJ1-1, with D perhaps TRBD1 (5 bases). V was cut by 0 bases and J by 3 bases, with 17 bases left in between. Germline V gene sequence: CDR1 LNHNV, CDR2 YYDKDF (reference sequence). CDR3 size: 17 residues. CDR3 protein: CATSRDKGAGGDTEAFF. CDR3 bases: TGTGCCACCAGCAGAGATAAGGGAGCCGGGGGGGACACTGAAGCTTTCTTT.

The chain combines TRBV27 with TRBJ2-2; D gene uncertain. Trimming removed 0 bases at V and 2 bases at J, with 7 bases between. The CDR3 covers 15 residues. CDR1 and CDR2 from the germline V gene are MNHEY and SMNVEV (reference sequence). The CDR3, as DNA: TGTGCCAGCAGTTTATCGACGGTTAACACCGGGGAGCTGTTTTTT. It is translated as CASSLSTVNTGELFF.

The rearrangement uses TRBV29-1 and TRBJ1-4; maybe TRBD1 (5 bases). The CDR3 spans 14 residues. V lost 7 bases and J 0 bases, leaving 12 bases between the germline ends. Germline loops: CDR1 SQVTM, CDR2 ANQGSEA. The CDR3 nucleotides read TGCAGCGCTGTGGGGGGATCAACTAATGAAAAACTGTTTTTT. Translating it yields CSAVGGSTNEKLFF.

The chain uses TRBV7-9 and TRBJ2-7; 13 bases are a match to TRBD2. Per the germline V gene, CDR1 is SEHNR and CDR2 is FQNEAQ (reference sequence). The V and J ends lost 5 bases and 4 bases, in that order; junction bases with no gene match: 5. CDR3 length: 15 amino acids. CDR3 bases: TGTGCCAGCAGCCCGGGGACTAGCGGGATGTACGAGCAGTACTTC. Amino acid sequence: CASSPGTSGMYEQYF.